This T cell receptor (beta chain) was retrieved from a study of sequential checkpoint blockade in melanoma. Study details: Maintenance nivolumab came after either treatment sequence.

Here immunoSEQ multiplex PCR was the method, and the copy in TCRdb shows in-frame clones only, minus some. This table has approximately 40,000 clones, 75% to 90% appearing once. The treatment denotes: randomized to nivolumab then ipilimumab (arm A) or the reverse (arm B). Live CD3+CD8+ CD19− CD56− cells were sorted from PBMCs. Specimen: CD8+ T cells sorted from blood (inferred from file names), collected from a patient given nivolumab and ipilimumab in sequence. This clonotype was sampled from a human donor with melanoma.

The CDR3 DNA reads as TGTGCCAGCAGCTTATCATTGGACAGCTATGGCTACACCTTC. Protein: CASSLSLDSYGYTF. The V call is TRBV11-2, the J call TRBJ1-2, with D maybe TRBD1 (6 bases). V lost 2 bases and J 4 bases, leaving 11 bases between the germline ends. From germline, CDR1 is SGHAT and CDR2 FQNNGV. This CDR3 has 14 residues. The full variable domain, rest sourced from reference TRBV11-2 and TRBJ1-2, is EAGVAQSPRYKIIEKRQSVAFWCNPISGHATLYWYQQILGQGPKLLIQFQNNGVVDDSQLPKDRFSAERLKGVDSTLKIQPAKLEDSAVYLCASSLSLDSYGYTFGSGTRLTVV.